This entry is about one TCR beta chain. Its specificity is not known. Study processing details: The distant-metastasis classifier for papillary thyroid cancer was built from CDR3 differences across clinicopathological groups. MiXCR reprocessed the PCR reads for TCRdb. These V and J calls originate from TCRdb's pipeline instead of the authors' own analysis. There are 9,500 to 11,000 clones in the sample; less than 35% occur only once, and 4.8% lies in the top ten. Every patient underwent thyroid surgery untreated. Deletions cut 7 bases from V and 1 base from J, with 19 bases between. Germline lookup yields CDR1 LNHDA and CDR2 SQIVND (reference sequence). The CDR3 totals 16 residues. These data come from a study of metastatic and nonmetastatic thyroid tumors. Looking at the study overall: Samples came from malignant and benign thyroid patients, and repertoires were compared across blood and tumor or nodule tissue.

Study observations and caveats: As reported, TCR beta diversity in blood and tumor was significantly higher in malignant thyroid tumors than in benign nodules.

What was sequenced was tumor tissue. The TCR comes from a female donor with papillary thyroid cancer or a benign thyroid nodule (not recorded which). Some clones in this sample may be carry-over from other donors' samples. The chain employs TRBV19 and TRBJ1-1; weak D call: TRBD1 (6 bases). For the CDR3, the DNA is TGTGCCAGTACCATCGGCCCAGGGGCGGCGAACACTGAAGCTTTCTTT. It is translated as CASTIGPGAANTEAFF.